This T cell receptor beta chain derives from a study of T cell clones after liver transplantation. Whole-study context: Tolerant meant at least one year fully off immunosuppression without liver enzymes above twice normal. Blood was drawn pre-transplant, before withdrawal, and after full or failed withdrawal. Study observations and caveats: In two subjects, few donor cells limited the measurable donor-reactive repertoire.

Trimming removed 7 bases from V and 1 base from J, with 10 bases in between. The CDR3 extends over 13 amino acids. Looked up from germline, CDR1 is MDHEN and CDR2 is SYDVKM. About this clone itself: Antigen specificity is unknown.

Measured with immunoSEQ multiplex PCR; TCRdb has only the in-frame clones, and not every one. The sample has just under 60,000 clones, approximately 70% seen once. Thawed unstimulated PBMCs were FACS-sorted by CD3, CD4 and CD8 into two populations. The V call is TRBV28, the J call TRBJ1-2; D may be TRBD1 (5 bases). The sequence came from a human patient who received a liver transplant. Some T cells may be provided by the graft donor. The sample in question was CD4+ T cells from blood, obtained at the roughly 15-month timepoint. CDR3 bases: TGTGCCAGCACAGGGCAGTATAACTATGGCTACACCTTC. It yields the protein CASTGQYNYGYTF.